This TCR beta chain appears in the sequencing data of a study of glioma-infiltrating T cells after dendritic cell vaccination (TCRdb year 2016). In the study overall: The cohort included approximately 15 glioblastoma patients drawn from Phase I and II dendritic cell vaccination trials, of whom 9 were newly diagnosed and 6 had recurrent disease. Between the early 2000s and the early 2010s, the patients were given dendritic cell vaccination pulsed with autologous tumor lysate. The vaccine consisted of monocyte-derived dendritic cells cultured less than eight days with IL-4 and GM-CSF, then pulsed overnight with autologous tumor lysate. Patients received three intradermal dendritic cell vaccine injections at biweekly intervals in the arm below the axilla. In glioblastoma patients vaccinated with dendritic cells, deep sequencing of TCR beta CDR3 regions served to measure the amount of tumor-infiltrating lymphocytes and to compare repertoires between tumor and blood. Survival after dendritic cell vaccination was correlated with TCR sequencing metrics, including TIL content and tumor-blood repertoire overlap. General findings and caveats noted by the study authors: Longer time to progression and overall survival after dendritic cell vaccination were predicted by higher estimated pretreatment TIL content. TCR clonality showed no direct relationship with survival, which suggests that a diverse polyclonal response may be important. The cohort was small and heterogeneous, few patients had complete blood and tumor sets, and even fewer had initial-recurrent tumor pairs. The three-group TCR overlap response model was described as speculative and requiring prospective validation.

Of note for this clone: It has no known antigen specificity. No base quality values were provided; no much bigger clone lies one nucleotide off.

The sample's time point, from its label and the paper: after dendritic cell vaccination, including at tumor progression/relapse. Patients were selected for having adequate residual fresh-frozen tumor tissue and more than two years of available survival data. Although molecular status otherwise differed among the glioblastoma patients, no patient had an isocitrate dehydrogenase mutation. PBMC were collected before vaccination, two weeks after the third vaccination, and at tumor progression if tumor progression occurred. The Qiagen DNeasy Blood extraction Kit was used to extract genomic DNA. TCRB CDR3 regions were amplified from roughly 1.8 ug genomic DNA, or all available DNA if less, using the immunoSEQ assay. The multiplex PCR relied on 60 forward primers for TCR V beta segments and 13 reverse primers for J beta segments. Synthetic control templates were spiked into each sample at limiting dilution to estimate reads per starting template. Sequencing produced 87 bp reads on the Illumina HiSeq System. Per the source publication's procedure: PCR and sequencing errors were removed by a nearest neighbor algorithm that merged closely related sequences. TCR overlap was measured as the percentage of unique tumor TCR beta sequences also present in the same patient's peripheral blood. TCRdb re-hosts the immuneACCESS table, in-frame sequences only. Its copies lack some clones; in the studies checked, an unresolved V gene accounts for under half of them, and the cause for the rest is not known. V and J calls and clone size follow that table, whereas D and trimming were derived from the DNA. This sample comprises tens of thousands of clones, approximately 81% of them detected only once. Around 8.5% of the sample goes to the ten largest clones.

Trimming accounts for 7 bases at V and 3 bases at J, while the number of junction bases matched to no gene is 6. CDR1 and CDR2 are drawn from the germline V gene: MNHNS, SASEGT. From the cysteine up to the phenylalanine, the CDR3 has a length of 14 residues. Here the CDR3 DNA is all that survives: 42 bases in frame from base 1. This sample comprised blood, obtained after dendritic cell vaccination. This sequence uses TRBV6-1 and TRBJ2-3; 8 central bases correspond to TRBD1. This clonotype was obtained from a human donor with glioblastoma. The CDR3 region has the sequence CASTTGEPTDTQYF. The DNA sequence is as follows: TGTGCCAGCACGACAGGGGAGCCTACAGATACGCAGTATTTT.